This T cell receptor beta chain was sequenced in a study of T cell responses to AZD1222 COVID-19 vaccine. The overall study: Investigators merged groups given second doses at roughly 4 or roughly 12 weeks.

TCRdb's copy holds only in-frame clones and misses some; the assay was immunoSEQ multiplex PCR. The data contain under 200,000 clones, just over 90% of them singletons. The source is an adult in good health. Sequences were derived from peripheral blood, sampled on day 0 of AZD1222 vaccination.

In DNA form, the CDR3 reads TGCAGCGTCGCTCAGGGGGCTAGCACAGATACGCAGTATTTT. Translation gives CSVAQGASTDTQYF. V is TRBV29-1 and J is TRBJ2-3, with 8 bases fitting TRBD1. The CDR3 totals 14 residues. The ends lost 6 bases at V and 0 bases at J; junction bases unmatched: 5. The germline V gene encodes CDR1 SQVTM and CDR2 ANQGSEA.